The 19 T cell receptor beta chains in this list originate from one sample, sequenced in a study of blood T cell repertoires in COVID-19. Clones were read by immunoSEQ multiplex PCR, and TCRdb kept only the in-frame ones, dropping some. This sample has 200,000 to 250,000 clones; around 88% occur once, and the top ten carry 12%. Sequenced sample: peripheral blood. The source is a man older than 75 with acute or convalescent COVID-19.

V and J are TRBV4-1 and TRBJ1-2; 8 nucleotides agree with TRBD1. This CDR3 is 15 amino acids long. With V trimmed by 3 bases and J by 4 bases, 7 bases remained unmatched. CDR1 is MGHRA and CDR2 is YSYEKL in the germline V gene. Written as DNA, the CDR3 is TGCGCCAGCAGCCAGTCGGACAGGGCGTTCTATGGCTACACCTTC. Translating it yields CASSQSDRAFYGYTF.

The V and J genes are TRBV29-1 and TRBJ1-1; the match to TRBD1 covers 8 bases. The CDR3 is 13 residues long. The ends lost 6 bases at V and 5 bases at J; junction bases unmatched: 8. The germline gives CDR1 SQVTM, CDR2 ANQGSEA. The CDR3 loop reads CSVDRVRRTEAFF. Written as DNA, the CDR3 is TGCAGCGTGGACAGGGTTCGTCGGACTGAAGCTTTCTTT.

The chain couples TRBV6-4 to TRBJ2-1; 11 positions match TRBD2. V was pared by 6 bases and J by 0 bases, with 7 bases of the junction left unmatched. The CDR3 totals 17 residues. CDR1 and CDR2 (germline): MRHNA, SNTAGT. This chain's CDR3 is CASSQLAGVSSYNEQFF. Here the CDR3 DNA reads TGTGCCAGCAGCCAACTAGCGGGGGTAAGCTCCTACAATGAGCAGTTCTTC.

The chain has TRBV7-9 and TRBJ2-4; 8 bases fit TRBD1. V gave up 5 bases and J gave up 0 bases; unmatched junction bases: 12. This CDR3 has 18 residues. Germline V gene lookup returns CDR1 SEHNR and CDR2 FQNEAQ (reference sequence). DNA for the CDR3: TGTGCCAGCAGCCCGGGACAGGCGTTTCCTTTAGCCAAAAACATTCAGTACTTC. It codes for CASSPGQAFPLAKNIQYF.

This clone was seen just once. V gene TRBV12-3 or TRBV12-4 combines with J gene TRBJ2-7; D is ambiguous. The CDR3 is made up of 13 amino acids. The germline V and J ends were trimmed by 9 bases and 2 bases, with 14 bases remaining between them. CDR3 sequence reads: CASSIGATYEQYF. The CDR3 DNA sequence: TGTGCCAGTTCGATCGGTGCGACCTACGAGCAGTACTTC.

The chain recombines TRBV4-1 with TRBJ1-1; the D is unclear. The V end lost 5 bases, the J end lost 3 bases, and 16 bases lay between the germline ends. CDR3 length equals 15 residues. CDR1 MGHRA and CDR2 YSYEKL come from the germline V gene. Here the CDR3 DNA reads TGCGCCAGCAGCTTCGGGAGCAGGATCTACACTGAAGCTTTCTTT. This gives the protein CASSFGSRIYTEAFF.

CDR3 bases: TGTGCCAGCAGTTTATCGGCATCGGGGCAGTACTTC. Amino acids: CASSLSASGQYF. The gene calls are TRBV28 and TRBJ2-7; D not certain. Germline lookup yields CDR1 MDHEN and CDR2 SYDVKM. Between the trimmed V and J ends, which lost 1 base and 9 bases, there was a span of 10 bases. This CDR3 has 12 residues.

The chain is built from TRBV5-1 and TRBJ2-4, with D perhaps matching TRBD1 (6 bases). This CDR3 spans 15 amino acids. Looked up from germline, CDR1 is SGHRS and CDR2 is YFSETQ. Trimming shortened V by 0 bases and J by 6 bases, and 13 bases separated the two germline ends. The CDR3 coding sequence is TGCGCCAGCAGCTTGGATTGGGGGCAGGGAAACATTCAGTACTTC. Its protein product is CASSLDWGQGNIQYF. The variable domain in full, with the rest retrieved from reference TRBV5-1 and TRBJ2-4, is KAGVTQTPRYLIKTRGQQVTLSCSPISGHRSVSWYQQTPGQGLQFLFEYFSETQRNKGNFPGRFSGRQFSNSRSEMNVSTLELGDSALYLCASSLDWGQGNIQYFGAGTRLSVL.

The chain recombines TRBV28 with TRBJ1-1; 7 bases align to TRBD1. Germline trimming cut 10 bases from V and 1 base from J; bases unmatched to any gene: 12. The CDR3 length is 15 residues. Per germline, CDR1 MDHEN and CDR2 SYDVKM. The CDR3 region has the DNA TGTGCCATCTACCCCGCGGGACAGCCGAACACTGAAGCTTTCTTT. Residues: CAIYPAGQPNTEAFF.

This chain connects TRBV9 to TRBJ2-3; 11 bases are a match to TRBD2. Trimming removed 4 bases from V and 3 bases from J; junction bases left unmatched: 7. Germline CDR1 is SGDLS and CDR2 is YYNGEE. The CDR3 sequence is 16 residues long. DNA of the CDR3: TGTGCCAGCAGCCCATTAGCGGGAGGGCCAACAGATACGCAGTATTTT. As protein: CASSPLAGGPTDTQYF.

This rearrangement joins TRBV5-7 to TRBJ1-5; 8 nucleotides agree with TRBD1. TRBV5-7 is assigned to the ORF class and has an uncertain function. V lost 3 bases, J lost 2 bases, and 7 bases stayed unmatched. This CDR3 region has 16 residues. This chain's CDR3 is CASSSGTGIGNQPQHF. Here the CDR3 DNA reads TGTGCCAGCAGCTCCGGGACAGGAATCGGCAATCAGCCCCAGCATTTT.

This clone was detected only once. V and J are TRBV9 and TRBJ2-1; 9 bases fit TRBD2. V shed 4 bases, J shed 4 bases, and the junction held 6 bases outside the gene matches. The CDR3 has 15 amino acids. The germline V gene has CDR1 SGDLS and CDR2 YYNGEE. The DNA of the CDR3 is TGTGCCAGCAGCCCCCGACTAGCGGAATACAATGAGCAGTTCTTC. Protein: CASSPRLAEYNEQFF.

J is TRBJ1-1 and V is TRBV25-1, with 7 bases fitting TRBD1. In germline, CDR1 is MGHDK, CDR2 SYGVNS. This CDR3 has 13 residues. After removal of 4 bases from V and 4 bases from J, the junction contained 3 bases not matched to a gene. The CDR3 nucleotides read TGTGCCAGCAGTGGGACAGGTTTCACTGAAGCTTTCTTT. This sequence encodes CASSGTGFTEAFF.

This clone was counted once. The sample has other DNA sequences that encode this CDR3 too. V is TRBV19 and J is TRBJ2-7; the match to TRBD1 covers 9 bases. The CDR3 is 16 residues long. Germline lookup yields CDR1 LNHDA and CDR2 SQIVND (reference sequence). The junction had 7 bases not matched to a gene; V was cut back by 3 bases and J by 1 base. CDR3 sequence: CASSIRPGQGSYEQYF. CDR3 bases: TGTGCCAGTAGTATTAGACCTGGACAGGGGTCCTACGAGCAGTACTTC.

This sequence joins TRBV5-8 and TRBJ2-3; 11 nucleotides align to TRBD2. V was clipped by 4 bases and J by 2 bases; unmatched bases: 6. The CDR3 consists of 16 residues. Germline lookup yields CDR1 SGHTS and CDR2 YDEGEE. In DNA form, the CDR3 reads TGTGCCAGCAGCGCCCGACTAGCGGGGAACACAGATACGCAGTATTTT. It is translated as CASSARLAGNTDTQYF.

J is TRBJ2-1 and V is TRBV11-1, with 7 bases fitting TRBD1. Germline V lookup: CDR1 SGHAT, CDR2 FQDESV (reference sequence). The junction had 9 bases not matched to a gene; V was cut back by 4 bases and J by 6 bases. The CDR3 runs 15 residues. The CDR3 sequence is CASSSGTVISNEQFF. CDR3 coding DNA: TGTGCCAGCAGCTCCGGGACAGTGATCTCCAATGAGCAGTTCTTC.

The chain is built from TRBV18 and TRBJ1-2, with 8 bases lining up with TRBD1. This CDR3 comprises 14 residues. The V gene's germline CDR1 is KGHSH and CDR2 LQKENI. Trimming cost V 3 bases and J 9 bases; bases outside gene matches: 9. The CDR3 nucleotides read TGTGCCAGCTCACCTCCCGGGACAGGCCGGCGCTACACCTTC. Amino acid sequence: CASSPPGTGRRYTF.

The rearrangement links TRBV19 to TRBJ1-1, with 9 nucleotides matching TRBD1. This CDR3 is 16 amino acids long. Germline V CDR1 and CDR2: LNHDA, SQIVND (reference sequence). V lost 2 bases to trimming and J lost 2 bases; unmatched junction nucleotides: 6. The CDR3 sequence: CASSISSGQGNTEAFF. The DNA for the CDR3 is TGTGCCAGTAGTATATCGTCGGGACAGGGAAACACTGAAGCTTTCTTT.

This chain connects TRBV19 to TRBJ2-3; 7 nucleotides agree with TRBD1. The V gene end was trimmed by 3 bases and the J gene end by 6 bases; junction bases not matched to a gene: 6. Germline-derived CDR1 and CDR2 are LNHDA and SQIVND (reference sequence). There are 14 residues in the CDR3. The DNA of the CDR3 is TGTGCCAGTAGTATCCGGGACAGTTCCGATACGCAGTATTTT. Translating gives CASSIRDSSDTQYF.